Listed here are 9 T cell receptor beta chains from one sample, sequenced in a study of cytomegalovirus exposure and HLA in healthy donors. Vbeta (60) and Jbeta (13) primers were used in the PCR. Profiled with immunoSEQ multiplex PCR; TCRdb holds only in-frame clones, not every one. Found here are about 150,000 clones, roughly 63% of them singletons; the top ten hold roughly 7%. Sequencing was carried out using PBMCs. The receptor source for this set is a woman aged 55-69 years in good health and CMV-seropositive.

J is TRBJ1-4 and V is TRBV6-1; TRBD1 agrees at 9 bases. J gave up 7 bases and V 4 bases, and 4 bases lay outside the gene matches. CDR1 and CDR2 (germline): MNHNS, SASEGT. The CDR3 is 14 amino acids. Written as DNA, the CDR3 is TGTGCCAGCAGTGGAGGGACAGGGACTGAAAAACTGTTTTTT. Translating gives CASSGGTGTEKLFF.

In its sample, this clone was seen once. CDR3 nucleotides: TGCGCCAGCAGCCAAGATACTTCACCCGGGGAGCTGTTTTTT. This encodes CASSQDTSPGELFF. The chain couples TRBV4-3 to TRBJ2-2; the D is unclear. Per germline, CDR1 LGHNA and CDR2 YSLEER. The CDR3 extends over 14 amino acids. The V end lost 0 bases, the J end lost 6 bases, and 8 bases lay between the germline ends.

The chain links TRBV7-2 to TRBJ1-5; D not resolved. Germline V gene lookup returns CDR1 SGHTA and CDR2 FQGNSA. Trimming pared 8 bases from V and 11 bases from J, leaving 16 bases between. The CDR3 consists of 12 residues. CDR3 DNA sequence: TGTGCCAGCGCCGACCGGGGAGGGTCCCAGCATTTT. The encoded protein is CASADRGGSQHF.

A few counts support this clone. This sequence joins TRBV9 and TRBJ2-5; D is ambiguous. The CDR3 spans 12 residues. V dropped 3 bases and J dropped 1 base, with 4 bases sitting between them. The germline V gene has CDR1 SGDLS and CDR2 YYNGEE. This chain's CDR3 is CASSGSQETQYF. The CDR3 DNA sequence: TGTGCCAGCAGCGGCAGCCAAGAGACCCAGTACTTC.

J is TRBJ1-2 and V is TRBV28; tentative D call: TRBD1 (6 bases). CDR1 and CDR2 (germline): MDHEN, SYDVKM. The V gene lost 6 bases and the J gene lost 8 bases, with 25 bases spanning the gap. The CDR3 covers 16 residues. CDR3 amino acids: CASRLQGPGGPGGYTF. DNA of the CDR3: TGTGCCAGCAGACTTCAGGGCCCGGGGGGGCCGGGGGGCTACACCTTC.

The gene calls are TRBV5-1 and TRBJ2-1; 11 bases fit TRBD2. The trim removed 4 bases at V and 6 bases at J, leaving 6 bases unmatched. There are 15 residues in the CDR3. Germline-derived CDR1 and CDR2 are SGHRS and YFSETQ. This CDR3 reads CASSAGTSGPNEQFF. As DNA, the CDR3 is TGCGCCAGCAGCGCCGGGACTAGCGGCCCCAATGAGCAGTTCTTC.

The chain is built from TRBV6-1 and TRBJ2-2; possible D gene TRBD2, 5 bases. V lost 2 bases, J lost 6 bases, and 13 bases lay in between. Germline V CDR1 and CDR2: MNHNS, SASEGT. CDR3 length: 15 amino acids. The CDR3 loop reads CASSEPAGPPGELFF. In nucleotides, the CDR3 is TGTGCCAGCAGTGAACCGGCGGGCCCGCCCGGGGAGCTGTTTTTT.

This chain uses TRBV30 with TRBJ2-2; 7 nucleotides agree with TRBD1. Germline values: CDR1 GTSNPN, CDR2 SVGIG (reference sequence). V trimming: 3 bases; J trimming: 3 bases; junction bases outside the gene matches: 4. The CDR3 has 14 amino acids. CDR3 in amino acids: CAWRRDRDTGELFF. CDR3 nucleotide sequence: TGTGCCTGGAGAAGAGACAGGGACACCGGGGAGCTGTTTTTT.

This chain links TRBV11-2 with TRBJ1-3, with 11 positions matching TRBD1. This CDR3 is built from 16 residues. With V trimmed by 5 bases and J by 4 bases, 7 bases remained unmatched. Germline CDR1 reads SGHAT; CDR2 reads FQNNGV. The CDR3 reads CASSPRTGGEGNTIYF. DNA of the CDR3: TGTGCCAGCAGCCCCCGGACAGGGGGCGAAGGAAACACCATATATTTT.